The next 9 T cell receptor beta chains were all read from a single sample in a study of OX40 agonist ivuxolimab in advanced cancers. Only in-frame clones appear in the TCRdb table, and some are missing; sequencing was by immunoSEQ multiplex PCR. The sample holds tens of thousands of clones, about 88% seen once. This sample comprised CD4+ or CD8+ T cells sorted from blood, obtained in a trial of the OX40 agonist ivuxolimab. The receptors stem from an adult with an advanced solid tumor such as melanoma, head and neck, liver or kidney cancer.

This clone was counted between two and nine times. The chain combines TRBV2 with TRBJ2-7; 8 positions agree with TRBD2. V gave up 7 bases and J gave up 1 base; unmatched junction bases: 6. Germline V CDR1 and CDR2: SNHLY, FYNNEI. The CDR3 consists of 14 residues. The DNA for the CDR3 is TGTGCCAGCAAACGGGAGGGCCCTTCCTACGAGCAGTACTTC. Its translation: CASKREGPSYEQYF.

The chain combines TRBV14 with TRBJ2-7; D uncertain. Germline CDR1 and CDR2: SGHDN and FVKESK. The CDR3 length is 11 residues. Between the trimmed V and J ends, which lost 1 base and 6 bases, there was a span of 4 bases. CDR3 amino acids: CASSQAVEQYF. In DNA form, the CDR3 reads TGTGCCAGCAGCCAAGCTGTCGAGCAGTACTTC.

The chain carries TRBV6-6 and TRBJ2-7, with D maybe TRBD2 (6 bases). CDR1 is MNHNY and CDR2 is SVGAGI in the germline V gene (reference sequence). Trimming left V 5 bases short and J 3 bases short, with 11 bases between. CDR3 size: 13 residues. This chain's CDR3 is CASSTSGFYEQYF. The CDR3 DNA follows: TGTGCCAGCAGTACCAGCGGGTTCTACGAGCAGTACTTC.

This sequence joins TRBV2 and TRBJ1-5, with D hard to call. V gave up 2 bases and J gave up 3 bases, with 8 bases separating them. The CDR3 loop spans 14 amino acids. Germline-derived CDR1 and CDR2 are SNHLY and FYNNEI. CDR3 in amino acids: CASSERQDNQPQHF. CDR3 in DNA: TGTGCCAGCAGTGAAAGGCAGGACAATCAGCCCCAGCATTTT. Drawing the rest from reference TRBV2 and TRBJ1-5, the complete variable domain is EPEVTQTPSHQVTQMGQEVILRCVPISNHLYFYWYRQILGQKVEFLVSFYNNEISEKSEIFDDQFSVERPDGSNFTLKIRSTKLEDSAMYFCASSERQDNQPQHFGDGTRLSIL.

The chain joins TRBV7-9 to TRBJ2-2; maybe TRBD2 (5 bases). The CDR3 has 15 residues. In germline, CDR1 is SEHNR, CDR2 FQNEAQ (reference sequence). The ends were cut back, 7 bases at V and 4 bases at J, with 16 bases in the middle. DNA for the CDR3: TGTGCCAGCACCTTTCTGGTGAGCGGCACCGGGGAGCTGTTTTTT. Translation: CASTFLVSGTGELFF.

The gene calls are TRBV7-2 and TRBJ2-5; 7 bases are shared with TRBD2. Germline loops: CDR1 SGHTA, CDR2 FQGNSA. V lost 2 bases, J lost 1 base, and 4 bases stayed unmatched. The CDR3 covers 15 residues. CDR3 protein: CASSLTGTTQETQYF. The CDR3, as DNA: TGTGCCAGCAGCTTAACCGGGACTACCCAAGAGACCCAGTACTTC.

J is TRBJ1-6 and V is TRBV5-1; D unresolved. CDR3 size: 14 residues. Trimming pared 0 bases from V and 4 bases from J, leaving 5 bases between. Germline CDR1 reads SGHRS; CDR2 reads YFSETQ. CDR3 nucleotides: TGCGCCAGCAGCTTGGGGGGATATAATTCACCCCTCCACTTT. It encodes CASSLGGYNSPLHF.

This sequence joins TRBV19 and TRBJ2-5, with 7 bases matching TRBD2. The V gene end was trimmed by 1 base and the J gene end by 5 bases; junction bases not matched to a gene: 10. CDR1 and CDR2 from the germline V gene are LNHDA and SQIVND (reference sequence). The CDR3 is 16 residues long. The CDR3 spells CASSIGGASGAETQYF. DNA for the CDR3: TGTGCCAGTAGTATAGGAGGGGCCAGCGGGGCTGAGACCCAGTACTTC.

In its sample, this clone was seen once. This chain connects TRBV28 to TRBJ2-1; 8 bases fit TRBD2. This CDR3 region has 15 residues. The trim removed 5 bases at V and 8 bases at J, leaving 11 bases unmatched. CDR1 and CDR2 (germline): MDHEN, SYDVKM. CDR3: CASSTRGGRVYEQFF. As DNA, the CDR3 is TGTGCCAGCAGTACCCGGGGGGGGAGGGTATATGAGCAGTTCTTC.